This T cell receptor (beta chain) was sequenced for a study of T cells and Merkel cell carcinoma outcomes. General study points: Repertoire plus T-cell density reportedly predicted Merkel cell carcinoma outcomes.

The repertoire was sequenced with immunoSEQ multiplex PCR; TCRdb's copy has only in-frame clones and lacks some. The top ten hold 3% to 3.5% of the sample, which has approximately 20,000 clones, roughly four fifths seen once. V lost 2 bases and J lost 1, with 6 bases in between. CDR1 and CDR2 from the germline V gene are SGDLS and YYNGEE. This CDR3 region has 13 residues. Worth noting for this clone: Its antigen remains unknown.

J is TRBJ2-5 and V is TRBV9; TRBD2 might be the D (5 bases). This TCR was sampled from a human donor with Merkel cell carcinoma. The sample was tumor tissue from Merkel cell carcinoma. The CDR3 DNA is TGTGCCAGCAGCGTGGCGGGCCAAGAGACCCAGTACTTC. Translated, it gives CASSVAGQETQYF.